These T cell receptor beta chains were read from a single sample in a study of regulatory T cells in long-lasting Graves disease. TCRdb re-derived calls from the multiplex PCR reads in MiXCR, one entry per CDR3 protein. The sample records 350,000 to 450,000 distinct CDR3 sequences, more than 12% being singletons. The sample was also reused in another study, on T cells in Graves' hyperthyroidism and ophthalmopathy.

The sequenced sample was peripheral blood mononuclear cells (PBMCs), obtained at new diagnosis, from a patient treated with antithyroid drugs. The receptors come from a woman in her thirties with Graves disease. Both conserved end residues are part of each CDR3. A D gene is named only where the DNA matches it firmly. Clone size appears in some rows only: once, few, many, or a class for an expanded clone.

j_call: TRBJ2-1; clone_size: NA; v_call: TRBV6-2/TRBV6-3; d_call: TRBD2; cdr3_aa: CASSWRSGRGHNEQFF; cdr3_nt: TGTGCCAGCAGTTGGCGGTCCGGGAGGGGTCACAATGAGCAGTTCTTC
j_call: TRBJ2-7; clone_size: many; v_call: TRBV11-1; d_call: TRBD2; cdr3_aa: CASTPTSGRAHEQYF; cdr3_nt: TGTGCCAGCACACCTACTAGCGGGAGGGCCCACGAGCAGTACTTC
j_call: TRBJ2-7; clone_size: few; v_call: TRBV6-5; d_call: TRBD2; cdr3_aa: CASSYTSGGPYEQYF; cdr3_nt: TGTGCCAGCAGTTATACTAGCGGGGGGCCCTACGAGCAGTACTTC
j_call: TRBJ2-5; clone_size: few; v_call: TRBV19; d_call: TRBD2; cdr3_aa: CATGTSGPQETQYF; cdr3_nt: TGTGCCACCGGGACTAGCGGGCCCCAAGAGACCCAGTACTTC
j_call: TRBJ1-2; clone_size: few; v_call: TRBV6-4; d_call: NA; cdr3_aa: CASSDHAGVGGYTF; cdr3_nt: TGTGCCAGCAGTGACCATGCTGGGGTTGGTGGCTACACCTTC
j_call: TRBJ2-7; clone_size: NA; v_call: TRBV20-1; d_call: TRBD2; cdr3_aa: CSAREELAGVVEQYF; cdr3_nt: TGCAGTGCTAGAGAAGAACTAGCGGGAGTCGTCGAGCAGTACTTC
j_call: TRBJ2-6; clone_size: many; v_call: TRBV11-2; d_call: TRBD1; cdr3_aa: CASSLDPGQGISPGANVLTF; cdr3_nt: TGTGCCAGCAGCTTAGATCCCGGACAGGGAATCTCCCCTGGGGCCAACGTCCTGACTTTC
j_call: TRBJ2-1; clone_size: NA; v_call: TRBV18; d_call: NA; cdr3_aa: CASSPRVKGTSYNEQFF; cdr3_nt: TGTGCCAGCTCACCACGAGTTAAGGGGACCTCCTACAATGAGCAGTTCTTC
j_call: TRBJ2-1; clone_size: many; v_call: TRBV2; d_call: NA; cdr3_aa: CASFGLESGEQFF; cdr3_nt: TGTGCCAGCTTTGGGCTGGAGTCTGGTGAGCAGTTCTTC
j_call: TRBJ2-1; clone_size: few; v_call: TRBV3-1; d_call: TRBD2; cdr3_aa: CASGLAGVNEQFF; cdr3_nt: TGTGCCAGCGGACTAGCGGGAGTTAATGAGCAGTTCTTC
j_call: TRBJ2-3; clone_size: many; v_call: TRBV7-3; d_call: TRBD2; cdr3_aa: CASNVAGGQGDTQYF; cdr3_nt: TGTGCCAGCAACGTAGCGGGAGGGCAGGGAGATACGCAGTATTTT
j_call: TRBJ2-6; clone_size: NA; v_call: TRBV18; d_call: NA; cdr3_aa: CASSPIGGVPGANVLTF; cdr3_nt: TGTGCCAGCTCACCAATTGGCGGCGTCCCTGGGGCCAACGTCCTGACTTTC